This entry is about one T cell receptor beta chain. Losses at the gene ends were 2 bases for V and 5 bases for J; bases not matched to a gene: 9. The CDR3 consists of 15 residues. CDR1 is SGDLS, CDR2 YYNGEE, per germline. This sample is drawn from a study of long-term antiretroviral therapy in people with HIV. It was version v3.0 of the immunoSEQ assay that was run at survey level. Clones were sequenced by immunoSEQ multiplex PCR, and TCRdb holds only the in-frame ones, with some missing. The table lists 20,000 to 25,000 clones, 70% to 90% of them singletons. The chain recombines TRBV9 with TRBJ1-2, with 7 bases that match TRBD1. The source is a man in his late teens or twenties with HIV. Sequencing was performed on unsorted PBMCs, taken around 4 years after starting antiretroviral therapy. The CDR3 DNA reads as TGTGCCAGCAGCGTTCGACAGGGAAATAGGTATGGCTACACCTTC. It specifies CASSVRQGNRYGYTF. The full variable domain, rest sourced from reference TRBV9 and TRBJ1-2, is DSGVTQTPKHLITATGQRVTLRCSPRSGDLSVYWYQQSLDQGLQFLIQYYNGEERAKGNILERFSAQQFPDLHSELNLSSLELGDSALYFCASSVRQGNRYGYTFGSGTRLTVV.